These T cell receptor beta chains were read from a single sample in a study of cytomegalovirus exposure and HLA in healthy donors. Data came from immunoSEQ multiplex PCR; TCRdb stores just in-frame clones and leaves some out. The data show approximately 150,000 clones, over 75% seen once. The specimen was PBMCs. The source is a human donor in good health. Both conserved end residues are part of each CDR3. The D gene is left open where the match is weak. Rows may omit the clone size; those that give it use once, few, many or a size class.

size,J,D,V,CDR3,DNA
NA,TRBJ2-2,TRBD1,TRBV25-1,CASSEAGGPGELFF,TGTGCCAGCAGTGAGGCAGGGGGCCCCGGGGAGCTGTTTTTT
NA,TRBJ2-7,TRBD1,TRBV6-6,CASIRTGSVYEQYF,TGTGCCAGCATACGGACAGGGAGTGTCTACGAGCAGTACTTC
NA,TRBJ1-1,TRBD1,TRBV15,CATSRGQVGTEAFF,TGTGCCACCAGCAGGGGACAGGTCGGCACTGAAGCTTTCTTT
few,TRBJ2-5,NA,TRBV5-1,CASSLGTSEETQYF,TGCGCCAGCAGCTTGGGTACGAGCGAAGAGACCCAGTACTTC
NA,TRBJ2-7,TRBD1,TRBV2,CASSDGTGTSYEQYF,TGTGCCAGCAGTGACGGGACAGGAACCTCCTACGAGCAGTACTTC
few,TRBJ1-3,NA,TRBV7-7,CASSLGPNSGNTIYF,TGTGCCAGCAGCTTAGGGCCCAACTCTGGAAACACCATATATTTT
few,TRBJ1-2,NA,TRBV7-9,CASSLEQGPNYGYTF,TGTGCCAGCAGCTTGGAGCAGGGTCCTAACTATGGCTACACCTTC
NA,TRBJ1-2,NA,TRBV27,CASSLSATTNYGYTF,TGTGCCAGCAGTTTATCCGCGACTACTAACTATGGCTACACCTTC
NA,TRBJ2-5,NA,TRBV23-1,CASSQGQLQETQYF,TGCGCCAGCAGTCAAGGACAGTTACAAGAGACCCAGTACTTC
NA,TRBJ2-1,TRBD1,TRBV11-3,CASRGGTGVYEQFF,TGTGCCAGCAGGGGAGGGACAGGGGTCTACGAGCAGTTCTTC
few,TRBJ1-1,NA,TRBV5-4,CASSLVDGDRGAFF,TGTGCCAGCAGCTTGGTAGACGGAGACCGGGGGGCTTTCTTT
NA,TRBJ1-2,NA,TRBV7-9,CSSSLYSAGDLPNYGYTF,TGTTCCAGCAGCTTATATTCTGCAGGGGACCTCCCTAACTATGGCTACACCTTC
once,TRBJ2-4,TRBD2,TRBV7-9,CASSQTGLAGGKNIQYF,TGTGCCAGCAGCCAAACCGGACTAGCGGGGGGGAAAAACATTCAGTACTTC
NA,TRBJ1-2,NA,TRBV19,CASRMAEGEVGGYTF,TGTGCCAGCCGGATGGCGGAGGGTGAAGTCGGTGGCTACACCTTC
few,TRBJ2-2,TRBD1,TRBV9,CASSVEGTGNANTGELFF,TGTGCCAGCAGCGTAGAAGGGACAGGGAACGCGAACACCGGGGAGCTGTTTTTT
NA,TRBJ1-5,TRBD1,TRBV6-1,CASSGQGGDQPQHF,TGTGCCAGCAGTGGGCAGGGGGGAGATCAGCCCCAGCATTTT
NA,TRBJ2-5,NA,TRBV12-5,CASGLATSIAETQYF,TGTGCTAGTGGTTTGGCCACTAGTATCGCCGAGACCCAGTACTTC
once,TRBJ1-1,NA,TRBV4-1,CASSQEGGNTEAFF,TGCGCCAGCAGCCAAGAGGGGGGGAACACTGAAGCTTTCTTT
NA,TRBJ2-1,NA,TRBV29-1,CSVDGEVSYNEQFF,TGCAGCGTTGACGGGGAGGTATCCTACAATGAGCAGTTCTTC
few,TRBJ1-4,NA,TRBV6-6,CASSPSGAEKLFF,TGTGCCAGCAGCCCCTCAGGGGCTGAAAAACTGTTTTTT
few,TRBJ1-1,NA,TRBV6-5,CASKSRGDGNTEAFF,TGTGCCAGCAAGTCCCGGGGGGATGGAAACACTGAAGCTTTCTTT
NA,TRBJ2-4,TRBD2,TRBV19,CASTRGVHGAKNIQYF,TGTGCCAGTACCCGGGGGGTCCACGGAGCCAAAAACATTCAGTACTTC
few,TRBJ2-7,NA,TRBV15,CATSRDPAVGREQYF,TGTGCCACCAGCAGAGATCCTGCGGTGGGGCGCGAGCAGTACTTC
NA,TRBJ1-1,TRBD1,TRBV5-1,CASSLGQGSTEAFF,TGCGCCAGCAGCTTGGGACAGGGTTCCACTGAAGCTTTCTTT
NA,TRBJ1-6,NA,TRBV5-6,CASSLSEGSSPLHF,TGTGCCAGCAGCTTGTCGGAAGGGAGTTCACCCCTCCACTTT
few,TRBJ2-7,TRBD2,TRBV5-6,CASSLGTSRFSSYEQYF,TGTGCCAGCAGCTTGGGGACTAGTCGTTTCAGCTCCTACGAGCAGTACTTC
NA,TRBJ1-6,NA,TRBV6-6,CASSYEISYNSPLHF,TGTGCCAGCAGTTACGAGATAAGCTATAATTCACCCCTCCACTTT
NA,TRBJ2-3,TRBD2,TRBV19,CASSISASGGAKDTQYF,TGTGCCAGTAGTATCTCCGCTAGCGGGGGGGCAAAGGATACGCAGTATTTT
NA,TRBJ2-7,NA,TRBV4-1,CASSQGSYEQYF,TGCGCCAGCAGCCAAGGTAGTTACGAGCAGTACTTC
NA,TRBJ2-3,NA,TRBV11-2,CASSLLTGEGTDTQYF,TGTGCCAGCAGCTTACTAACAGGGGAGGGCACAGATACGCAGTATTTT
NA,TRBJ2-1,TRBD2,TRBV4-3,CASSQDFHPSGGPGVLGEQFF,TGCGCCAGCAGCCAAGATTTCCATCCTAGCGGGGGGCCGGGAGTATTAGGGGAGCAGTTCTTC
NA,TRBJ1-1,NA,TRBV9,CASSVRGRDTEAFF,TGTGCCAGCAGCGTAAGGGGTAGGGACACTGAAGCTTTCTTT
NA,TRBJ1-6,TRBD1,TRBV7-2,CASSPETGGVSPLHF,TGTGCCAGCAGCCCCGAGACAGGGGGCGTTTCACCCCTCCACTTT
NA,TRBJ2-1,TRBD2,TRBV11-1,CASSSGRGGLNEQFF,TGTGCCAGCAGCTCCGGGCGGGGGGGCCTCAATGAGCAGTTCTTC
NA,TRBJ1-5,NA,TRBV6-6,CASTQSRGTDQPQHF,TGTGCCAGCACCCAATCCCGGGGAACCGATCAGCCCCAGCATTTT
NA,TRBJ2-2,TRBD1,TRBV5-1,CASSLQGAGSTGELFF,TGCGCCAGCAGCTTACAGGGGGCGGGTAGCACCGGGGAGCTGTTTTTT
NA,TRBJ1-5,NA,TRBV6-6,CASSYLWGSNQPQHF,TGTGCCAGCAGTTACCTTTGGGGCAGCAATCAGCCCCAGCATTTT
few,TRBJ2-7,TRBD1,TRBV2,CASRRTGISYEQYF,TGTGCCAGCAGGAGGACAGGGATCTCCTACGAGCAGTACTTC
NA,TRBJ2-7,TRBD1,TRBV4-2,CASSQDGGDRAYEQYF,TGTGCCAGCAGCCAAGATGGGGGGGACAGGGCCTACGAGCAGTACTTC
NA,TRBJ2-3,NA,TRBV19,CASSIDTASRIPDTQYF,TGTGCCAGTAGTATAGATACGGCTAGCCGGATTCCAGATACGCAGTATTTT
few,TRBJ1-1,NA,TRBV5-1,CASSSPSRNTEAFF,TGCGCCAGCAGCAGCCCCTCACGGAACACTGAAGCTTTCTTT
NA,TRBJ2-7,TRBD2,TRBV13,CASSYRGAAGNPYEQYF,TGTGCCAGCAGCTATAGAGGAGCAGCGGGGAATCCCTACGAGCAGTACTTC
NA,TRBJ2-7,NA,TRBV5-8,CASSLTGLGSYEQYF,TGTGCCAGCAGCTTAACAGGGTTGGGCTCCTACGAGCAGTACTTC
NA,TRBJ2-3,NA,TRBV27,CASSSSPDTQYF,TGTGCCAGCAGTTCATCTCCGGATACGCAGTATTTT
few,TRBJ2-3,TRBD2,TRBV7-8,CASSSLWQRGDTDTQYF,TGTGCCAGCAGCTCCCTCTGGCAGCGGGGGGACACAGATACGCAGTATTTT
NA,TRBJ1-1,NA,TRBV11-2,CASSPPQGNEAFF,TGTGCCAGCAGCCCTCCGCAGGGGAATGAAGCTTTCTTT
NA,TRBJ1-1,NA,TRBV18,CASSPAQIDTEAFF,TGTGCCAGCTCACCCGCACAGATTGACACTGAAGCTTTCTTT
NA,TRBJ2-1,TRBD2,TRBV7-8,CASSFRLGAGEYNEQFF,TGTGCCAGCAGCTTTAGGCTCGGGGCGGGGGAGTACAATGAGCAGTTCTTC
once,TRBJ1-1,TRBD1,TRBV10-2,CAGGGQGNTEAFF,TGCGCGGGAGGGGGACAGGGTAACACTGAAGCTTTCTTT
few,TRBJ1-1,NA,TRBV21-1,CASSGRGRHFPTEAFF,TGTGCCAGCAGCGGCAGGGGTCGCCACTTTCCCACTGAAGCTTTCTTT
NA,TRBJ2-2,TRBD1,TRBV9,CASSPRTGQRANTGELFF,TGTGCCAGCAGCCCCAGGACAGGGCAAAGAGCGAACACCGGGGAGCTGTTTTTT
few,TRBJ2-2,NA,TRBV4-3,CASSQDYTGELFF,TGCGCCAGCAGCCAAGACTACACCGGGGAGCTGTTTTTT
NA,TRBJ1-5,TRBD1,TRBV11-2,CASSLEGAYNQPQHF,TGTGCCAGCAGCCTGGAGGGGGCTTACAATCAGCCCCAGCATTTT
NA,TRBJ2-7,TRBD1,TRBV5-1,CASSLQGVPYEQYF,TGCGCCAGCAGCCTCCAGGGGGTTCCCTACGAGCAGTACTTC
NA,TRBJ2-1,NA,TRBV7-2,CASSWIWGRGKQSEQFF,TGTGCCAGCAGCTGGATCTGGGGGCGGGGGAAACAATCTGAGCAGTTCTTC